A single sample gave rise to the 32 T cell receptor beta chains below, sequenced in a study of T-cell memory formation after mild COVID-19. TCRdb re-analysed the 5' RACE reads in MiXCR, keeping a single row per CDR3 protein. The repertoire holds fewer than 600,000 distinct CDR3 sequences, with 20% to 25% as singletons. Material: PBMCs or a T cell subset sorted from them (not recorded which). These receptors were taken from an adult woman who had mild COVID-19 (a few samples of this study predate the infection). Cell type and time point are not known.

This clonotype showed up just a few times. This rearrangement joins TRBV27 to TRBJ2-5, with D unclear. Germline V gene lookup returns CDR1 MNHEY and CDR2 SMNVEV (reference sequence). V lost 0 bases, J lost 5 bases, and 7 bases lay in between. The CDR3 covers 13 residues. The CDR3 spells CASSLSYRETQYF. In nucleotides, the CDR3 is TGTGCCAGCAGTTTATCGTATCGGGAGACCCAGTACTTC.

The chain has TRBV18 and TRBJ1-2; D may be TRBD1 (6 bases). This CDR3 comprises 15 residues. V was clipped by 1 base and J by 8 bases, with 17 bases between them. Germline V gene lookup returns CDR1 KGHSH and CDR2 LQKENI. The CDR3 nucleotides are TGTGCCAGCTCACCACGCTCGGGGGACAATAGAGGCTACACCTTC. Protein: CASSPRSGDNRGYTF.

The chain combines TRBV19 with TRBJ2-7, with TRBD1 matching 9 bases. V lost 6 bases and J lost 7; bases outside the gene matches: 10. CDR1 is LNHDA, CDR2 SQIVND, per germline (reference sequence). The CDR3 is 14 residues long. CDR3 in DNA: TGTGCCAGTAGCACAGGGGGCGGCCTCTTGGAGCAGTACTTC. This encodes CASSTGGGLLEQYF.

This clonotype was picked up a small number of times. V and J are TRBV7-2 and TRBJ1-2; D not certain. Germline assignment: CDR1 SGHTA and CDR2 FQGNSA. The V end was cut by 4 bases, the J end by 6 bases, with 21 bases between. CDR3 length equals 16 residues. CDR3 region: CASSSTAGPRIHGYTF. Here the CDR3 DNA reads TGTGCCAGCAGCTCAACCGCCGGGCCCAGAATTCATGGCTACACCTTC.

DNA for the CDR3: TGCAGCGTTGAAGTGCAGGGGCTACTCAATGAGCAGTTCTTC. Translation: CSVEVQGLLNEQFF. The chain couples TRBV29-1 to TRBJ2-1; weak D call: TRBD1 (6 bases). CDR3 length: 14 residues. Germline CDR1 and CDR2: SQVTM and ANQGSEA. V was trimmed by 1 base and J by 6 bases, leaving 13 bases between them.

Only one count was recorded for this clonotype. J is TRBJ2-3 and V is TRBV30; 12 bases are shared with TRBD2. From germline, CDR1 is GTSNPN and CDR2 SVGIG (reference sequence). V trimming: 4 bases; J trimming: 1 base; junction bases outside the gene matches: 6. The CDR3 is 16 amino acids. CDR3 bases: TGTGCCTGGATCGCTAGCGGGAGGGCCCGCACAGATACGCAGTATTTT. Its translation: CAWIASGRARTDTQYF.

This clonotype was counted between two and nine times. The J gene is TRBJ2-2, the V gene TRBV12-3 or TRBV12-4; 7 positions match TRBD1. The ends lost 8 bases at V and 7 bases at J; junction bases unmatched: 13. The CDR3 loop spans 15 amino acids. CDR3 residues: CASLGRDSIIGELFF. The CDR3, as DNA: TGTGCCAGCTTGGGTCGGGACAGCATTATCGGGGAGCTGTTTTTT.

The V and J genes are TRBV30 and TRBJ2-4; TRBD1 matches 8 bases. Losses at the gene ends were 4 bases for V and 6 bases for J; bases not matched to a gene: 5. CDR1 and CDR2 from the germline V gene are GTSNPN and SVGIG (reference sequence). The CDR3 has 13 amino acids. CDR3 DNA sequence: TGTGCCTGGAAGCAGGGGGCGGGAAACATTCAGTACTTC. Its translation is CAWKQGAGNIQYF.

This clonotype was seen a few times. The rearrangement uses TRBV6-2 or TRBV6-3 and TRBJ2-7; no clear D. Trimming stripped 1 base from V and 2 bases from J, with 12 bases between. CDR1 and CDR2 from the germline V gene are MNHEY and SVGEGT. This CDR3 contains 15 residues. The DNA for the CDR3 is TGTGCCAGCAGTTACTATGCCAGAGTAACCTACGAGCAGTACTTC. Translated, it gives CASSYYARVTYEQYF.

The chain uses TRBV6-1 and TRBJ2-1; the D gene could be TRBD1 or TRBD2 (5 bases each). The CDR3 is made up of 16 amino acids. Germline CDR1 and CDR2: MNHNS and SASEGT. Deletions cut 4 bases from V and 10 bases from J, with 23 bases between. CDR3 amino acids: CASSGFRDPSAGEQFF. As DNA, the CDR3 is TGTGCCAGCAGTGGGTTCCGGGACCCCTCGGCCGGCGAGCAGTTCTTC.

This clonotype was counted a few times. The chain uses TRBV7-9 and TRBJ2-3; 13 positions match TRBD2. Looked up from germline, CDR1 is SEHNR and CDR2 is FQNEAQ (reference sequence). V lost 5 bases and J lost 4; bases outside the gene matches: 6. There are 16 residues in the CDR3. CDR3 region: CASSPGLAGVSDTQYF. DNA of the CDR3: TGTGCCAGCAGCCCCGGACTAGCGGGAGTATCAGATACGCAGTATTTT.

In its sample, this clonotype was seen a few times. J is TRBJ1-5 and V is TRBV12-3 or TRBV12-4; 7 nucleotides align to TRBD1. CDR3 size: 15 residues. V dropped 6 bases and J dropped 3; count of bases not matched to a gene: 8. The CDR3 protein is CASSGRTGPNQPQHF. The DNA for the CDR3 is TGTGCCAGCAGCGGACGGACAGGCCCCAATCAGCCCCAGCATTTT.

This clonotype came up a few times. The chain uses TRBV6-4 and TRBJ2-6; D not resolved. There are 16 residues in the CDR3. V shed 3 bases and J shed 0 bases, with 9 bases lying between them. Per the germline V gene, CDR1 is MRHNA and CDR2 is SNTAGT. CDR3 loop: CASSDRGNSGANVLTF. The CDR3 coding sequence is TGTGCCAGCAGTGATCGCGGTAACTCTGGGGCCAACGTCCTGACTTTC.

This clonotype was picked up many times. The CDR3 loop reads CATARRNTGELFF. CDR3 nucleotides: TGTGCCACCGCCAGACGCAACACCGGGGAGCTGTTTTTT. The chain recombines TRBV15 with TRBJ2-2; D gene unclear. Trimming removed 8 bases from V and 2 bases from J, with 9 bases in between. This CDR3 has 13 amino acids. The germline CDR1 and CDR2 sequences are LNHNV and YYDKDF (reference sequence).

The gene calls are TRBV7-3 and TRBJ2-1, with 13 bases identical to TRBD2. V trimming: 1 base; J trimming: 4 bases; junction bases outside the gene matches: 7. The CDR3 consists of 18 residues. Germline-derived CDR1 and CDR2 are SGHTA and FQGTGA. Written as DNA, the CDR3 is TGTGCCAGCAGCTTAAAAGGAGGACTAGCGGGAGTTTACAATGAGCAGTTCTTC. It specifies CASSLKGGLAGVYNEQFF.

This chain connects TRBV7-6 to TRBJ2-5; no clear D. This CDR3 is built from 16 residues. Germline V lookup: CDR1 SGHVS, CDR2 FNYEAQ. Deletions cut 4 bases from V and 4 bases from J, with 19 bases between. DNA for the CDR3: TGTGCCAGCAGCTCGAGCGCTAGGGCCCTAATAGAGACCCAGTACTTC. Translation: CASSSSARALIETQYF.

The chain has TRBV13 and TRBJ2-7; D might be TRBD1 (6 bases). The CDR3 runs 15 residues. V lost 5 bases and J 3 bases, leaving 17 bases between the germline ends. Germline V gene data show CDR1 as PRHDT and CDR2 as FYEKMQ (reference sequence). CDR3 nucleotide sequence: TGTGCCAGCAGCCCAGCAAGGGGGAATAACTACGAGCAGTACTTC. This codes for CASSPARGNNYEQYF. The whole variable domain, filled in from reference TRBV13 and TRBJ2-7, reads AAGVIQSPRHLIKEKRETATLKCYPIPRHDTVYWYQQGPGQDPQFLISFYEKMQSDKGSIPDRFSAQQFSDYHSELNMSSLELGDSALYFCASSPARGNNYEQYFGPGTRLTVT.

Concerning this clonotype itself: A single base separates this from a much larger clone, so it may be a read error. This rearrangement joins TRBV7-8 to TRBJ2-2, with no clear D. Germline assignment: CDR1 SGHVS and CDR2 FQNEAQ. This CDR3 has 13 residues. The CDR3 loop reads CGSSASNTGELFF. CDR3 nucleotides: TGTGGCAGCAGCGCCTCTAACACCGGGGAGCTGTTTTTT.

J is TRBJ2-1 and V is TRBV7-6, with 14 nucleotides matching TRBD2. Germline lookup yields CDR1 SGHVS and CDR2 FNYEAQ. There are 19 residues in the CDR3. The ends lost 6 bases at V and 0 bases at J; junction bases unmatched: 10. The CDR3 DNA sequence: TGTGCCAGCAGGCAAGGGGGACTAGCGGGGGAAAGCTCCTACAATGAGCAGTTCTTC. Translated: CASRQGGLAGESSYNEQFF.

The J gene is TRBJ2-1, the V gene TRBV14; D gene uncertain. CDR3 size: 13 residues. With 0 bases removed from V and 6 bases from J, the gap between germline ends came to 6 bases. Germline V lookup: CDR1 SGHDN, CDR2 FVKESK. In DNA form, the CDR3 reads TGTGCCAGCAGCCAAGAAGTTATCAATGAGCAGTTCTTC. This sequence encodes CASSQEVINEQFF.

This chain connects TRBV7-9 to TRBJ2-7; 12 bases fit TRBD2. The CDR3 contains 17 residues. CDR1 SEHNR and CDR2 FQNEAQ come from the germline V gene (reference sequence). Trimming removed 5 bases from V and 3 bases from J; junction bases left unmatched: 11. This chain's CDR3 is CASSRRLAGDSVYEQYF. The CDR3 DNA reads TGTGCCAGCAGCCGGAGACTAGCGGGGGATTCGGTCTACGAGCAGTACTTC.

This clonotype was seen more than once but under ten times. The chain carries TRBV20-1 and TRBJ2-1, with 13 bases that match TRBD2. CDR3 size: 16 residues. CDR1 and CDR2 from the germline V gene are DFQATT and SNEGSKA (reference sequence). Germline trimming cut 6 bases from V and 6 bases from J; bases unmatched to any gene: 11. The CDR3 spells CSAQGLAGRKGNEQFF. CDR3 nucleotide sequence: TGCAGTGCCCAGGGACTAGCGGGAAGAAAGGGCAATGAGCAGTTCTTC.

This clonotype occurred a few times. This chain uses TRBV7-3 with TRBJ1-2; 9 bases are a match to TRBD1. The CDR3 runs 13 residues. Per germline, CDR1 SGHTA and CDR2 FQGTGA. V was clipped by 6 bases and J by 6 bases; unmatched bases: 5. The DNA for the CDR3 is TGTGCCAGCAGTCGACAGGGGGTGGATGGCTACACCTTC. Translation: CASSRQGVDGYTF.

This clonotype turned up a few times. The J gene is TRBJ1-2, the V gene TRBV20-1; D ambiguous. This CDR3 contains 14 residues. Between the trimmed V and J ends, which lost 1 base and 8 bases, there was a span of 17 bases. Germline V gene lookup returns CDR1 DFQATT and CDR2 SNEGSKA (reference sequence). In DNA form, the CDR3 reads TGCAGTGCTAGAGTCGGAACGGTCTTGGGGGGCTACACCTTC. Its protein is CSARVGTVLGGYTF.

The V and J genes are TRBV25-1 and TRBJ1-2; maybe TRBD1 (5 bases). Germline CDR1 MGHDK, CDR2 SYGVNS. The CDR3 totals 14 residues. V lost 5 bases, J lost 3 bases, and 13 bases lay in between. The CDR3 DNA sequence: TGTGCCAGCAGTAAGTCAGGGAAGGACTATGGCTACACCTTC. It codes for CASSKSGKDYGYTF.

This clonotype was found a few times. This sequence joins TRBV5-1 and TRBJ1-2, with 12 bases matching TRBD1. Unmatched junction bases numbered 8, after V lost 6 bases and J lost 5 bases. Per germline, CDR1 SGHRS and CDR2 YFSETQ. This CDR3 is 15 amino acids long. The CDR3 loop is CASNSGTGGSYGYTF. DNA for the CDR3: TGCGCCAGCAACTCAGGGACAGGGGGCTCGTATGGCTACACCTTC.

The chain couples TRBV7-9 to TRBJ2-2; D is possibly TRBD1 or TRBD2 (5 bases each). Germline CDR1 is SEHNR and CDR2 is FQNEAQ (reference sequence). V lost 2 bases and J 4 bases, leaving 14 bases between the germline ends. This CDR3 region has 16 residues. Written as DNA, the CDR3 is TGTGCCAGCAGCTTATTGGGGCAGGGAGTCACCGGGGAGCTGTTTTTT. Its translation: CASSLLGQGVTGELFF. The full variable domain, in which reference TRBV7-9 and TRBJ2-2 provide the parts outside the CDR3, is DTGVSQNPRHKITKRGQNVTFRCDPISEHNRLYWYRQTLGQGPEFLTYFQNEAQLEKSRLLSDRFSAERPKGSFSTLEIQRTEQGDSAMYLCASSLLGQGVTGELFFGEGSRLTVL.

The rearrangement joins TRBV5-6 to TRBJ2-3; 9 nucleotides agree with TRBD2. This CDR3 contains 16 residues. Germline lookup yields CDR1 SGHDT and CDR2 YYEEEE. With 1 base clipped from V and 6 bases from J, the junction kept 9 bases outside the gene matches. CDR3 in DNA: TGTGCCAGCAGCTTGCCGGGGGCGGGAGGGCCCGATACGCAGTATTTT. Its translation: CASSLPGAGGPDTQYF.

The genes are TRBV7-2 and TRBJ1-2, with 10 bases identical to TRBD1. Per the germline V gene, CDR1 is SGHTA and CDR2 is FQGNSA. After removal of 5 bases from V and 3 bases from J, the junction contained 6 bases not matched to a gene. The CDR3 has 15 residues. The CDR3 DNA reads as TGTGCCAGCAGCATCGACAGGGGGCGCGACTATGGCTACACCTTC. It is translated as CASSIDRGRDYGYTF.

This clonotype was seen only a few times. The chain links TRBV7-6 to TRBJ2-7; D is possibly TRBD2 (6 bases). Trimming shortened V by 5 bases and J by 0 bases, and 17 bases separated the two germline ends. The CDR3 extends over 16 amino acids. Germline V CDR1 and CDR2: SGHVS, FNYEAQ. The CDR3 DNA follows: TGTGCCAGCAGCCCCCGGGGGTTTATCAACTCCTACGAGCAGTACTTC. This gives the protein CASSPRGFINSYEQYF.

In its sample, this clonotype was seen a few times. The V gene is TRBV20-1, the J gene TRBJ2-3; TRBD2 might be the D (6 bases). The V end was cut by 6 bases, the J end by 1 base, with 17 bases between. CDR3 length: 15 residues. CDR1 DFQATT and CDR2 SNEGSKA come from the germline V gene (reference sequence). The CDR3 region has the DNA TGCAGTGCCACAGACCCGGGACTGCGCACAGATACGCAGTATTTT. This translates into CSATDPGLRTDTQYF.

This clonotype was found many times. This rearrangement joins TRBV12-3 or TRBV12-4 to TRBJ1-5; TRBD1 is a possible D gene (5 bases). V lost 5 bases and J 3 bases, leaving 14 bases between the germline ends. This CDR3 comprises 15 residues. The CDR3 DNA follows: TGTGCCAGCAGTCCCCAGGAAGGGGCCAATCAGCCCCAGCATTTT. Protein product: CASSPQEGANQPQHF.